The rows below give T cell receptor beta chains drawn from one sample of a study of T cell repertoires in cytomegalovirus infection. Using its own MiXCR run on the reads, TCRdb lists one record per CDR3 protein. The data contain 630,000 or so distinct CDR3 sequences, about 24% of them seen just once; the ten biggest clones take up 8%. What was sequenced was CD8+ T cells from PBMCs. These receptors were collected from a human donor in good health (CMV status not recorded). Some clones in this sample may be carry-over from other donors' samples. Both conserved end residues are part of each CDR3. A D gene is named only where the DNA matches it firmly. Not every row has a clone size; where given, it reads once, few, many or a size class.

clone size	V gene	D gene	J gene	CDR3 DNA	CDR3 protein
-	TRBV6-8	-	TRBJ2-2	TGTGCCAGCAGTTCGAGGGAGGCATACACCGGGGAGCTGTTTTTT	CASSSREAYTGELFF
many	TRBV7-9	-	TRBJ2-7	TGTGCCAGCAGTCCCTCCTCGGACCCCCGCCACGAGCAGTACTTC	CASSPSSDPRHEQYF
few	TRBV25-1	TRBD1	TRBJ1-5	TGTGCCAGCAGTGAATTAGGGGACAGGGATAATCAGCCCCAGCATTTT	CASSELGDRDNQPQHF
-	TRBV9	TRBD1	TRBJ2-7	TGTGCCAGCAGCGTAGGCCAGGGGGCGCAGGAGCAGTACTTC	CASSVGQGAQEQYF
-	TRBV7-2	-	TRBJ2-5	TGTGCCAGCAGCTGGAACACAGGGTGGCAAGAGACCCAGTACTTC	CASSWNTGWQETQYF
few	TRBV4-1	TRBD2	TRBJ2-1	TGCGCCAGCAGCCGGAGAGAGCGGGGGAACGACAATGAGCAGTTCTTC	CASSRRERGNDNEQFF
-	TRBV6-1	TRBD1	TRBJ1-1	TGTGCCAGCGGGACAGCTGAAGCTTTCTTT	CASGTAEAFF
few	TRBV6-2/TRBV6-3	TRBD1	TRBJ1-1	TGTGCCAGCAGGGGACAGGAGCTAGAAGCTTTCTTT	CASRGQELEAFF
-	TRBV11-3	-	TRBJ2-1	TGTGCCAGCAGCTTAGCAGGGGGGGGGGGCAATGAGCAGTTCTTC	CASSLAGGGGNEQFF
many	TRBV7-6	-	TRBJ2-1	TGTGCCAGCAGCACCGACGGGGATGAGCAGTTCTTC	CASSTDGDEQFF
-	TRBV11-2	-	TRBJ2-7	TGTGCCAGCAGCCCCCCCGGACAGTCCTACGAGCAGTACTTC	CASSPPGQSYEQYF
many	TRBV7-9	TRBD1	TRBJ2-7	TGTGCCAGCAGCTTAGACAGGGGATCCTACGAGCAGTACTTC	CASSLDRGSYEQYF
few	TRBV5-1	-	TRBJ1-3	TGCGCCAGCAGCTCCGAATTTTCTGGAAACACCATATATTTT	CASSSEFSGNTIYF
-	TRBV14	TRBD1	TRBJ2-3	TGTGCCAGCAGCCGCGGGACAGGGGGCGCAGATACGCAGTATTTT	CASSRGTGGADTQYF
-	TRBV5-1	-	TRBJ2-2	TGCGCCAGCAGCTTGGAGGGGAACCCCTACACCGGGGAGCTGTTTTTT	CASSLEGNPYTGELFF
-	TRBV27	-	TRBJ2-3	TGTTGGAGCTTTCCTGGTGGACGACGAGGAGGTACAGATACGCAGTATTTT	CWSFPGGRRGGTDTQYF
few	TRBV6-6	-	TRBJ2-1	TGTGCCAGCACCAAATACAATGAGCAGTTCTTC	CASTKYNEQFF
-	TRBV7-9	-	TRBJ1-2	TGTGCCAGCAGCTTACTCATAGCCTCCTATGGCTACACCTTC	CASSLLIASYGYTF
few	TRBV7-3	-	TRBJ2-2	TGTGCCAGCAGGATATACACCGGGGAGCTGTTTTTT	CASRIYTGELFF
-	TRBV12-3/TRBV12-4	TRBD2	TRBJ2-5	TGTGCCAGCACCCCAGCGGGAGAAGAGACCCAGTACTTC	CASTPAGEETQYF
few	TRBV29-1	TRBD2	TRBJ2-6	TGCGGTGCAGCGGGGCTCTCTGGGGCCAACGTCCTGACTTTC	CGAAGLSGANVLTF
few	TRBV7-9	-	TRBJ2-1	TGTGCCAGCAGCTCTAGTCCCTACAGTGAGCAGTTCTTC	CASSSSPYSEQFF
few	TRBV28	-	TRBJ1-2	TGTGCCAGCAGTTTTCTCCAGACTTCCTATGGCTACACCTTC	CASSFLQTSYGYTF
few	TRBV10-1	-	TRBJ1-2	TGCGCCAGCAGTGAGAGGACGGGACCTTTTCATGGCTACACCTTC	CASSERTGPFHGYTF
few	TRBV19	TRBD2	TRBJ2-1	TGTGCCAGTAATACTTTAGCGGGGGGGCACAATGAGCAGTTCTTC	CASNTLAGGHNEQFF
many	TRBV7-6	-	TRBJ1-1	TGTGCCAGCAGCCCCTTCTCAGGGAGCGCTGAAGCTTTCTTT	CASSPFSGSAEAFF
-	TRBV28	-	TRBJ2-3	TGTGCCAGCAGGGCGGTTACTAGCACAGATACGCAGTATTTT	CASRAVTSTDTQYF